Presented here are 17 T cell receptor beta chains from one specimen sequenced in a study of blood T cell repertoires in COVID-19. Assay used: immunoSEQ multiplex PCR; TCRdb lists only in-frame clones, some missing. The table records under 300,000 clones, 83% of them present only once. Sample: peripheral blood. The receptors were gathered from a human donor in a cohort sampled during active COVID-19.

This CDR3 reads CASSQDRGSEKLFF. Here the CDR3 DNA reads TGTGCCAGCAGCCAAGACAGGGGGTCAGAAAAACTGTTTTTT. V is TRBV11-2 and J is TRBJ1-4, with TRBD1 matching over 9 bases. Germline CDR1 reads SGHAT; CDR2 reads FQNNGV. The trim removed 5 bases at V and 8 bases at J, leaving 6 bases unmatched. The CDR3 runs 14 residues.

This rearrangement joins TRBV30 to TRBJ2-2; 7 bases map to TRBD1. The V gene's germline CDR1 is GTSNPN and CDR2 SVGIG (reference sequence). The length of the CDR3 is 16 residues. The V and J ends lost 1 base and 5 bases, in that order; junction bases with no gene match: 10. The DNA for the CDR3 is TGTGCCTGGAGTGGAAGGGGGCGAGTAGCAACCGGGGAGCTGTTTTTT. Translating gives CAWSGRGRVATGELFF. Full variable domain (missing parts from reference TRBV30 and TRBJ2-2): SQTIHQWPATLVQPVGSPLSLECTVEGTSNPNLYWYRQAAGRGLQLLFYSVGIGQISSEVPQNLSASRPQDRQFILSSKKLLLSDSGFYLCAWSGRGRVATGELFFGEGSRLTVL.

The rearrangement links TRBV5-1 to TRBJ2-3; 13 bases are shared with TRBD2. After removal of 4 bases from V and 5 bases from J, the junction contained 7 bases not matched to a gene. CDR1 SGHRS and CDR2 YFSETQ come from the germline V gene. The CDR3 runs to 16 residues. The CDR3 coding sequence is TGCGCCAGCAGCGCGGGGACTAGCGGGGCCAAAGATACGCAGTATTTT. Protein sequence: CASSAGTSGAKDTQYF.

CDR3 sequence: CASLKGRDTEAFF. The DNA of the CDR3 is TGTGCCAGCTTAAAGGGGAGGGACACTGAAGCTTTCTTT. The chain combines TRBV2 with TRBJ1-1; maybe TRBD1 (5 bases). This CDR3 is built from 13 residues. From germline, CDR1 is SNHLY and CDR2 FYNNEI. Trimming took off 8 bases at V and 3 bases at J, with 13 bases between the two ends.

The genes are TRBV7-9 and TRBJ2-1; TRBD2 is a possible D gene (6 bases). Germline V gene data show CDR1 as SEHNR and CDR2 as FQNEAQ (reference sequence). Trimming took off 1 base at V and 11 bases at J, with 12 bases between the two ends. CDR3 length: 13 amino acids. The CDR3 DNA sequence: TGTGCCAGCAGCTTAGTGGAGGGGAATAAGCAGTTCTTC. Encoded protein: CASSLVEGNKQFF.

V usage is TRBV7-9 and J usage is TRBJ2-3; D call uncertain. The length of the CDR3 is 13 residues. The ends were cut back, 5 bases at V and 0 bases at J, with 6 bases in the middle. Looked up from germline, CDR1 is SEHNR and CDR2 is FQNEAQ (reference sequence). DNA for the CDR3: TGTGCCAGCAGCCAGCGTAGCACAGATACGCAGTATTTT. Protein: CASSQRSTDTQYF.

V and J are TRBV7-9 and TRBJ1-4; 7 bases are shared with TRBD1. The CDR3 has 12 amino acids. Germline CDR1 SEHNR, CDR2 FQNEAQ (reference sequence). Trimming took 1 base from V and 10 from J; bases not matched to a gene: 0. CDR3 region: CASSLGTGKLFF. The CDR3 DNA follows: TGTGCCAGCAGCTTAGGGACAGGAAAACTGTTTTTT.

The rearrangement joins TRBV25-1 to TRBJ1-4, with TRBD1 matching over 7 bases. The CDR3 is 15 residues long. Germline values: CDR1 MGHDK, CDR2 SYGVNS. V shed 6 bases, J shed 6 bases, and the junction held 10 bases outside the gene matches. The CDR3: CASSATDRVDEKLFF. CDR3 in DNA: TGTGCCAGCAGCGCGACCGACAGGGTAGATGAAAAACTGTTTTTT.

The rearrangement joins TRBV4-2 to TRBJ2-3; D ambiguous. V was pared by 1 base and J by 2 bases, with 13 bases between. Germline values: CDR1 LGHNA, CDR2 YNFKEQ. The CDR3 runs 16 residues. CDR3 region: CASSQGKETLTDTQYF. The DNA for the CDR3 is TGTGCCAGCAGCCAAGGGAAAGAGACTCTCACAGATACGCAGTATTTT.

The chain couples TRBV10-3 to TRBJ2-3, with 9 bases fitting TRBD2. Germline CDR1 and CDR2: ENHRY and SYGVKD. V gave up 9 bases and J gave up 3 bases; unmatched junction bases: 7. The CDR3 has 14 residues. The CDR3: CAMYSGRGTDTQYF. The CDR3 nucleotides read TGTGCCATGTATAGCGGGAGAGGAACAGATACGCAGTATTTT.

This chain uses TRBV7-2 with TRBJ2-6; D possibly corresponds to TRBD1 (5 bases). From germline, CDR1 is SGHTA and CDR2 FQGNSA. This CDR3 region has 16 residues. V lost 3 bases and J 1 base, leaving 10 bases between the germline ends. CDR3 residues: CASSFYKGSGANVLTF. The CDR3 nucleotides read TGTGCCAGCAGCTTTTACAAGGGGTCTGGGGCCAACGTCCTGACTTTC.

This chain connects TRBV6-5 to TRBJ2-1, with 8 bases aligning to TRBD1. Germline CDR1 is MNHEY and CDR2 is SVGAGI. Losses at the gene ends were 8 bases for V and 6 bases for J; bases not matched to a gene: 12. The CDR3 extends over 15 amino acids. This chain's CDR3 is CASGNLGTGPNEQFF. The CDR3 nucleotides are TGTGCCAGCGGGAACTTGGGGACAGGCCCCAATGAGCAGTTCTTC.

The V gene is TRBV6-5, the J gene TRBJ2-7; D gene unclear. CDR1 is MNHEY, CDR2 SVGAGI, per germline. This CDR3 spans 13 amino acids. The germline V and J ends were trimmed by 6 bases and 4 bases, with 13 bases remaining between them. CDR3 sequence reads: CASSRGTFYEQYF. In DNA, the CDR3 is TGTGCCAGCAGCCGAGGTACCTTTTACGAGCAGTACTTC.

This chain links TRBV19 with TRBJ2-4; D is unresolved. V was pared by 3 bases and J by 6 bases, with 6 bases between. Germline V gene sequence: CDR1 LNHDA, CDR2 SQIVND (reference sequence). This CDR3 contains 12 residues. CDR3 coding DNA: TGTGCCAGTAGTATCAATTCAAACATTCAGTACTTC. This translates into CASSINSNIQYF.

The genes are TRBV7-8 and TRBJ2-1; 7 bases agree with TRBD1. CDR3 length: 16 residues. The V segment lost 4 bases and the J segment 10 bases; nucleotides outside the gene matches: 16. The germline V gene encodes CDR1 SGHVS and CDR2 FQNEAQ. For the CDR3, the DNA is TGTGCCAGCAGCTCCGACGAGGGGGCGAATCTAAGGGAGCAGTTCTTC. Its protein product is CASSSDEGANLREQFF. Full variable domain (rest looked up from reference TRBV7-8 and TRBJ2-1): GAGVSQSPRYKVAKRGQDVALRCDPISGHVSLFWYQQALGQGPEFLTYFQNEAQLDKSGLPSDRFFAERPEGSVSTLKIQRTQQEDSAVYLCASSSDEGANLREQFFGPGTRLTVL.

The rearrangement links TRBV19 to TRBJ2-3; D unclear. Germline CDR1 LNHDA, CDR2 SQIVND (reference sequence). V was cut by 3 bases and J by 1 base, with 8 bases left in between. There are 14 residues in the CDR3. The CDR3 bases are TGTGCCAGTAGTATTCGGCAGGGCACAGATACGCAGTATTTT. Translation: CASSIRQGTDTQYF.

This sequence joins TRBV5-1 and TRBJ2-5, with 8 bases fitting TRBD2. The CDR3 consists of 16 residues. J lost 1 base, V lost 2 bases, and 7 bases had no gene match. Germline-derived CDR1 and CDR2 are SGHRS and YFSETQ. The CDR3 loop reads CASSFKLAGIQETQYF. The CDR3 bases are TGCGCCAGCAGCTTTAAGTTAGCGGGGATCCAAGAGACCCAGTACTTC.